This T cell receptor (beta chain) was identified during a study of CXCR3-negative and CXCR3-positive naive CD8 T cells (dated by TCRdb to the late 2010s). Looking at the study overall: In total, about 150 million TRB reads were obtained, which works out to roughly 1.5 +/- 0.3 million reads per library. The TRBV-TRBJ cluster analysis covered naive subsets from several donors and memory cells from 3 donors. Data from 11 donors, pooled across two independent experiments, went into the diversity and physicochemical repertoire analyses. Results and caveats for the whole study, not just this receptor: CXCR3 expression partially decreased after cryopreservation, so most assays used freshly isolated PBMCs. Surface CD5, linked to self-reactivity in mice, was comparable between naive subsets; TCR interaction strength was therefore also inferred from TRB CDR3 physicochemical properties. Within the same donor, TRBV-TRBJ usage looked similar between naive CXCR3-negative and CXCR3-positive cells, but memory cells had distinct patterns. Repertoire diversity was comparably high in both naive subsets but much lower in memory CD8+ T cells. Compared with CXCR3-negative naive cells, CXCR3-positive naive cells had TRB CDR3s with higher hydrophobicity (lower Kidera factor 4), lower energy, and higher strength and volume indices.

CDR1 and CDR2 are read off the germline V gene (reference sequence) as LGHDT and YNNKEL. The CDR3, cysteine through phenylalanine, is 14 amino acids long. There is no recorded DNA. Turning to this clonotype: Its antigen target is currently unknown.

Sequencing relied on a NextSeq 550. The Human TCR Profiling Kit (MiLaboratory) was used to make UMI-labeled 5' RACE TRB cDNA libraries. The full amount of extracted RNA was used for cDNA synthesis, and the full amount of resulting cDNA was used for PCR amplification. The libraries were made side by side, with each library going through the same number of PCR cycles. The paper's processing steps were these. About 53,000 +/- 9,400 unique UMI-labeled TRB cDNA molecules per library were extracted with MIGEC and MiXCR, with at least two reads per UMI required. Each library averaged around 42,000 +/- 9,900 functional in-frame TRB CDR3 nucleotide clonotypes without stop codons. After each sample was downsampled to 5000 UMI-labeled TRB molecules, VDJtools was used to calculate diversity metrics such as normalized Shannon-Wiener and Chao1. Clonotype-size-weighted physicochemical properties of the central five CDR3 residues (interaction energy, strength, volume and Kidera factor 4) were computed in VDJtools. Each CDR3 protein sequence appears as one entry after TCRdb reprocessed the reads, and no DNA is included. The V and J calls follow TCRdb's processing rather than the paper's. This sample's clone table shows 150,000 or so distinct CDR3 sequences. The ten largest clones represent around 0.3% of the sample.

For each CD8+ T cell subset, flow sorting was done in triplicate, and roughly 320,000 cells per subset went directly into RLT lysis buffer. To keep memory contaminants out, a stringent definition of naive CD8+ T cells was applied: CD45RO-CCR7+CD27+CD95-. Peripheral blood mononuclear cells were isolated from buffy coats by standard density gradient centrifugation. A FACSAria III was used to flow-sort naive CD8+ T cells into CXCR3-negative and CXCR3-positive populations. An RNeasy Mini Kit was used to extract total RNA from the sorted cells. The receptor's source is a human donor in good health. Some clones in this sample may be carry-over from other donors' samples. In this chain, TRBV3-1 is recombined with TRBJ1-1. The specimen sequenced was naive CXCR3+ CD8+ T cells from blood. The cell subset or site label, read with the paper, signifies: CD45RO-CCR7+CD27+CD95- naive CD8+ T cells expressing CXCR3 (TNR3+). The CDR3 in this case is CASSHLNGGTEAFF.